One and the same sample provided the 24 T cell receptor beta chains below, sequenced in a study of blood T cell repertoires in COVID-19. Profiling relied on immunoSEQ multiplex PCR, and the TCRdb table lists in-frame clones only, not all of them. The table has a few hundred thousand clones, about 86% seen once; the top ten hold 15% to 18%. Sequencing was carried out using peripheral blood. The receptor set was obtained from a person aged 70 to 85 with COVID-19, enrolled during active disease.

The chain couples TRBV19 to TRBJ2-1; possibly TRBD1 for D (5 bases). Germline CDR1 is LNHDA and CDR2 is SQIVND (reference sequence). The CDR3 sequence is 13 residues long. The V end was cut by 8 bases, the J end by 0 bases, with 8 bases between. The CDR3 loop is CASAGSSYNEQFF. CDR3 sequence (DNA): TGTGCCAGTGCAGGGTCCTCCTACAATGAGCAGTTCTTC.

This clone was recorded only once. The chain recombines TRBV7-3 with TRBJ2-5; possible D gene TRBD2, 6 bases. V was trimmed by 5 bases and J by 2 bases, leaving 12 bases between them. The germline gives CDR1 SGHTA, CDR2 FQGTGA. The length of the CDR3 is 14 residues. The CDR3, as DNA: TGTGCCAGCAGCCCAACGGGGGAGCAAGAGACCCAGTACTTC. Protein product: CASSPTGEQETQYF.

The chain is built from TRBV25-1 and TRBJ1-3; unclear D gene. The CDR3 runs to 14 residues. From germline, CDR1 is MGHDK and CDR2 SYGVNS. V shed 6 bases and J shed 0 bases, with 9 bases lying between them. The CDR3 region is CASSRATSGNTIYF. In DNA form, the CDR3 reads TGTGCCAGCAGCCGAGCCACCTCTGGAAACACCATATATTTT.

This rearrangement joins TRBV6-2 or TRBV6-3 to TRBJ2-3; D call uncertain. The CDR3 contains 14 residues. The V gene's germline CDR1 is MNHEY and CDR2 SVGEGT. Trimming took 5 bases from V and 2 from J, leaving 11 bases between them. CDR3 DNA sequence: TGTGCCAGCAGTCCCGTGACTCTCACAGATACGCAGTATTTT. Amino acid sequence: CASSPVTLTDTQYF.

The V and J genes are TRBV28 and TRBJ1-5; D is possibly TRBD1 (5 bases). The CDR3 extends over 18 amino acids. V was clipped by 4 bases and J by 0 bases, with 19 bases between them. Germline V gene data show CDR1 as MDHEN and CDR2 as SYDVKM. The DNA for the CDR3 is TGTGCCAGCAGTTCACTTCCCTGGAAAGGACATAGCAATCAGCCCCAGCATTTT. This codes for CASSSLPWKGHSNQPQHF.

This clone was counted only a few times. V is TRBV29-1 and J is TRBJ2-3; 13 bases align to TRBD2. J was trimmed by 1 base and V by 5 bases; bases with no gene match: 3. This CDR3 is built from 15 residues. CDR1 is SQVTM, CDR2 ANQGSEA, per germline. The CDR3 sequence is CSVSGLAGGTDTQYF. Written as DNA, the CDR3 is TGCAGCGTTTCTGGACTAGCGGGAGGCACAGATACGCAGTATTTT.

V usage is TRBV6-1 and J usage is TRBJ1-3, with 7 nucleotides matching TRBD1. The germline CDR1 and CDR2 sequences are MNHNS and SASEGT. Losses at the gene ends were 2 bases for V and 0 bases for J; bases not matched to a gene: 7. CDR3 length: 17 amino acids. The CDR3 spells CASSETPRDSSGNTIYF. The DNA of the CDR3 is TGTGCCAGCAGTGAAACGCCGAGGGACAGCTCTGGAAACACCATATATTTT.

The table lists this clone with a count of one. V gene TRBV30 combines with J gene TRBJ2-1; TRBD2 might be the D (6 bases). Germline-derived CDR1 and CDR2 are GTSNPN and SVGIG (reference sequence). The CDR3 loop spans 13 amino acids. Trimming left V 2 bases short and J 9 bases short, with 14 bases between. CDR3 residues: CAWSPTRRGEQFF. In nucleotides, the CDR3 is TGTGCCTGGAGTCCGACTAGGCGTGGTGAGCAGTTCTTC.

The chain is built from TRBV4-3 and TRBJ2-3; the match to TRBD2 covers 8 bases. Germline trimming cut 4 bases from V and 7 bases from J; bases unmatched to any gene: 13. CDR3 length equals 16 residues. Per the germline V gene, CDR1 is LGHNA and CDR2 is YSLEER. This CDR3 reads CASSPTRTSSLHTQYF. CDR3 bases: TGCGCCAGCAGCCCCACCAGGACTAGCTCTCTACATACGCAGTATTTT.

This clone was seen a few times. The rearrangement joins TRBV7-9 to TRBJ2-7; TRBD1 matches 8 bases. V shed 5 bases, J shed 6 bases, and the junction held 9 bases outside the gene matches. This CDR3 has 14 amino acids. Germline CDR1 SEHNR, CDR2 FQNEAQ (reference sequence). Written as DNA, the CDR3 is TGTGCCAGCAGCCCGACAGGGGCCCTTGGCGAGCAGTACTTC. Its translation: CASSPTGALGEQYF.

Only one count was recorded for this clone. The gene calls are TRBV7-3 and TRBJ2-1; 13 bases map to TRBD2. The CDR3 sequence is 16 residues long. V was clipped by 5 bases and J by 6 bases; unmatched bases: 7. Germline-derived CDR1 and CDR2 are SGHTA and FQGTGA. CDR3 sequence: CASSTGTSGDGNEQFF. CDR3 sequence (DNA): TGTGCCAGCAGCACCGGGACTAGCGGGGACGGCAATGAGCAGTTCTTC.

The rearrangement uses TRBV27 and TRBJ2-7, with D possibly matching TRBD2 (5 bases). The ends were cut back, 6 bases at V and 0 bases at J, with 9 bases in the middle. The germline CDR1 and CDR2 sequences are MNHEY and SMNVEV (reference sequence). The CDR3 loop spans 13 amino acids. CDR3 in amino acids: CASRTDSSYEQYF. CDR3 nucleotide sequence: TGTGCCAGCAGAACGGACTCCTCCTACGAGCAGTACTTC.

This chain links TRBV5-1 with TRBJ1-2, with D unresolved. CDR3 length: 12 residues. Deletions cut 3 bases from V and 8 bases from J, with 11 bases between. Germline assignment: CDR1 SGHRS and CDR2 YFSETQ. The CDR3 DNA sequence: TGCGCCAGCAGCTCGACATTTGCGGGCTACACCTTC. It specifies CASSSTFAGYTF. Full variable domain (missing parts from reference TRBV5-1 and TRBJ1-2): KAGVTQTPRYLIKTRGQQVTLSCSPISGHRSVSWYQQTPGQGLQFLFEYFSETQRNKGNFPGRFSGRQFSNSRSEMNVSTLELGDSALYLCASSSTFAGYTFGSGTRLTVV.

J is TRBJ2-7 and V is TRBV5-6; 7 bases agree with TRBD2. With 2 bases clipped from V and 5 bases from J, the junction kept 4 bases outside the gene matches. Germline lookup yields CDR1 SGHDT and CDR2 YYEEEE. The CDR3 is 13 amino acids. Here the CDR3 DNA reads TGTGCCAGCAGCTTCAGTGGGGGGGACGAGCAGTACTTC. Translation gives CASSFSGGDEQYF.

The chain is built from TRBV20-1 and TRBJ2-5, with 8 bases that match TRBD2. From germline, CDR1 is DFQATT and CDR2 SNEGSKA (reference sequence). Trimming at V came to 3 bases and at J to 2 bases, leaving 8 bases not matched to a gene. This CDR3 has 15 residues. This chain's CDR3 is CSASSDSGTQETQYF. The DNA of the CDR3 is TGCAGTGCTAGTTCTGATAGCGGGACACAAGAGACCCAGTACTTC.

J is TRBJ2-5 and V is TRBV6-5; TRBD1 is a possible D gene (6 bases). Germline V gene sequence: CDR1 MNHEY, CDR2 SVGAGI. This CDR3 has 14 residues. V was shortened by 5 bases and J by 6 bases, with 16 bases between the two germline ends. This CDR3 is CASSPVDRSKTQYF. The CDR3 region has the DNA TGTGCCAGCAGTCCAGTCGACAGGAGTAAGACCCAGTACTTC.

This chain links TRBV6-5 with TRBJ1-4, with D unresolved. The germline V gene encodes CDR1 MNHEY and CDR2 SVGAGI. V gave up 4 bases and J gave up 7 bases, with 10 bases separating them. This CDR3 has 13 amino acids. The chain's CDR3 is CASSLQIGEKLFF. Written as DNA, the CDR3 is TGTGCCAGCAGTTTACAGATAGGTGAAAAACTGTTTTTT.

The gene calls are TRBV28 and TRBJ1-3, with 7 bases that match TRBD1. The V gene's germline CDR1 is MDHEN and CDR2 SYDVKM. The CDR3 extends over 15 amino acids. V lost 9 bases to trimming and J lost 3 bases; unmatched junction nucleotides: 11. The DNA for the CDR3 is TGTGCCAGTGGGGGAAGGGGGCTTCTTGGAAACACCATATATTTT. Residues: CASGGRGLLGNTIYF.

As for this clone: Other DNA sequences in the sample encode the same CDR3. The chain has TRBV15 and TRBJ1-2; no clear D. This CDR3 is built from 13 residues. Germline V CDR1 and CDR2: LNHNV, YYDKDF (reference sequence). The ends were cut back, 0 bases at V and 6 bases at J, with 8 bases in the middle. CDR3 residues: CATSREEGDGYTF. The CDR3, as DNA: TGTGCCACCAGCAGAGAAGAGGGCGATGGCTACACCTTC.

The rearrangement joins TRBV20-1 to TRBJ1-2, with D perhaps TRBD1 (6 bases). The CDR3 is 11 residues long. Trimming shortened V by 6 bases and J by 7 bases, and 12 bases separated the two germline ends. Germline V gene lookup returns CDR1 DFQATT and CDR2 SNEGSKA (reference sequence). In DNA form, the CDR3 reads TGCAGTGCCGATAACAGGGTTGGCTACACCTTC. Amino acids: CSADNRVGYTF.

The V and J genes are TRBV3-1 (or the pseudogene TRBV3-2) and TRBJ2-5, with no clear D. V lost 0 bases and J lost 7, with 15 bases in between. Germline V gene data show CDR1 as LGHDT and CDR2 as YNNKEL (reference sequence). This CDR3 contains 15 residues. CDR3 amino acids: CASSQDTVPTGTQYF. The CDR3 DNA reads TGTGCCAGCAGCCAAGATACGGTCCCTACGGGGACCCAGTACTTC.

The chain combines TRBV7-2 with TRBJ2-3; D is uncertain. The CDR3 has 12 amino acids. Trimming removed 5 bases at V and 6 bases at J, with 9 bases between. From germline, CDR1 is SGHTA and CDR2 FQGNSA. DNA of the CDR3: TGTGCCAGCAGCCCGCGCCGGGATACGCAGTATTTT. Amino acid sequence: CASSPRRDTQYF.

This chain uses TRBV11-1 with TRBJ2-2; D is unresolved. Trimming pared 1 base from V and 4 bases from J, leaving 7 bases between. Germline loops: CDR1 SGHAT, CDR2 FQDESV (reference sequence). CDR3 length: 14 amino acids. Here the CDR3 DNA reads TGTGCCAGCAGCTTAGAGCCGATCACCGGGGAGCTGTTTTTT. Its translation is CASSLEPITGELFF.

The V and J genes are TRBV7-3 and TRBJ2-7; TRBD1 matches 9 bases. J gave up 5 bases and V 4 bases, and 6 bases lay outside the gene matches. The germline V gene encodes CDR1 SGHTA and CDR2 FQGTGA. CDR3 length: 14 residues. The CDR3 DNA reads TGTGCCAGCAGCTCGGAGGGACAGGGTCACGAGCAGTACTTC. Translation: CASSSEGQGHEQYF.